What follows are 22 T cell receptor beta chains derived from one specimen sequenced in a study of T cell responses to AZD1222 COVID-19 vaccine. Assay: immunoSEQ multiplex PCR; the TCRdb copy retains only in-frame clones and omits some. The repertoire holds under 130,000 clones, 85% to 90% seen once, with over 8% in the top ten. The specimen comprised peripheral blood, sampled on day 0 of AZD1222 vaccination. The receptors here all came from an adult in good health.

The chain is built from TRBV7-2 and TRBJ2-6; D ambiguous. V lost 4 bases and J lost 2, with 9 bases in between. The CDR3 has 15 residues. Germline V CDR1 and CDR2: SGHTA, FQGNSA. The CDR3: CASSSTDTGANVLTF. CDR3 DNA: TGTGCCAGCAGCTCTACAGATACTGGGGCCAACGTCCTGACTTTC.

The chain combines TRBV7-6 with TRBJ1-1, with D possibly TRBD1 on 6 matching bases. CDR1 and CDR2 from the germline V gene are SGHVS and FNYEAQ. The CDR3 runs to 15 residues. Trimming shortened V by 5 bases and J by 0 bases, and 13 bases separated the two germline ends. The CDR3 sequence: CASSPVQGMNTEAFF. In DNA, the CDR3 is TGTGCCAGCAGCCCCGTACAGGGCATGAACACTGAAGCTTTCTTT.

This chain links TRBV9 with TRBJ1-2; D is unresolved. Germline CDR1 is SGDLS and CDR2 is YYNGEE. The CDR3 runs 15 residues. V gave up 4 bases and J gave up 1 base, with 14 bases separating them. The CDR3 sequence is CASSPEDGRNYGYTF. In DNA, the CDR3 is TGTGCCAGCAGCCCAGAAGACGGACGTAACTATGGCTACACCTTC.

The chain uses TRBV29-1 and TRBJ1-1; no clear D gene. Trimming took off 7 bases at V and 6 bases at J, with 18 bases between the two ends. CDR1 SQVTM and CDR2 ANQGSEA come from the germline V gene. This CDR3 has 13 residues. This CDR3 is CSADKMGGAEAFF. CDR3 DNA sequence: TGCAGCGCAGATAAGATGGGTGGAGCTGAAGCTTTCTTT.

This chain uses TRBV12-3 or TRBV12-4 with TRBJ1-5; D may be TRBD1 (5 bases). Between the trimmed V and J ends, which lost 8 bases and 7 bases, there was a span of 12 bases. CDR3 size: 12 residues. The CDR3 reads CASRGVEQPQHF. The CDR3 coding sequence is TGTGCCAGCCGGGGGGTGGAACAGCCCCAGCATTTT.

The chain has TRBV28 and TRBJ1-2, with D perhaps matching TRBD1 (5 bases). The V end lost 5 bases, the J end lost 7 bases, and 8 bases lay between the germline ends. Germline lookup yields CDR1 MDHEN and CDR2 SYDVKM. The CDR3 is 11 amino acids. The DNA of the CDR3 is TGTGCCAGCAGTCATAGGGGTGGCTACACCTTC. It yields the protein CASSHRGGYTF.

This clone was counted a few times. This chain links TRBV2 with TRBJ1-3; a possible D gene is TRBD1 (5 bases). This CDR3 region has 14 residues. V was trimmed by 6 bases and J by 2 bases, leaving 11 bases between them. Germline CDR1 reads SNHLY; CDR2 reads FYNNEI. CDR3 region: CASRLGVTGNTIYF. CDR3 DNA: TGTGCCAGCAGGCTAGGGGTGACTGGAAACACCATATATTTT.

The J gene is TRBJ1-3, the V gene TRBV18; the match to TRBD1 covers 7 bases. The CDR3 consists of 17 residues. Trimming at V came to 0 bases and at J to 7 bases, leaving 12 bases not matched to a gene. Germline assignment: CDR1 KGHSH and CDR2 LQKENI. The CDR3 region has the DNA TGTGCCAGCTCACCACCACACGGGACAGCGATCCCTAACACCATATATTTT. Its protein product is CASSPPHGTAIPNTIYF.

This chain joins TRBV5-1 and TRBJ2-3; D is unresolved. This CDR3 is 19 amino acids long. Germline loops: CDR1 SGHRS, CDR2 YFSETQ. V was shortened by 0 bases and J by 0 bases, with 20 bases between the two germline ends. The CDR3 DNA is TGCGCCAGCAGCTTGGGAAGTTGGCAGAATCCTACTAGCACAGATACGCAGTATTTT. Its translation is CASSLGSWQNPTSTDTQYF.

The CDR3 sequence is CASSLGLAETQYF. CDR3 nucleotides: TGTGCCAGCAGTTTAGGGCTAGCCGAGACCCAGTACTTC. The J gene is TRBJ2-5, the V gene TRBV12-3 or TRBV12-4; possibly TRBD2 for D (5 bases). Trimming cost V 1 base and J 5 bases, with 8 bases left between them. This CDR3 has 13 residues.

On this clone itself: Within the sample, other DNA sequences also encode this same CDR3. The chain couples TRBV19 to TRBJ1-5; D is possibly TRBD1 (5 bases). Trimming cost V 2 bases and J 5 bases, with 7 bases left between them. CDR3 length: 13 amino acids. Germline loops: CDR1 LNHDA, CDR2 SQIVND (reference sequence). The CDR3 nucleotides are TGTGCCAGTAGTATACAGGGTGATCAGCCCCAGCATTTT. Its translation is CASSIQGDQPQHF.

The J gene is TRBJ2-7, the V gene TRBV2, with D hard to call. The V end lost 9 bases, the J end lost 1 base, and 10 bases lay between the germline ends. CDR1 is SNHLY and CDR2 is FYNNEI in the germline V gene. The CDR3 contains 12 residues. The CDR3 sequence: CASRTESYEQYF. The CDR3 bases are TGTGCCAGTCGTACGGAATCCTACGAGCAGTACTTC.

The V gene is TRBV25-1, the J gene TRBJ1-1, with D unclear. This CDR3 is built from 11 residues. Germline CDR1 and CDR2: MGHDK and SYGVNS. Trimming cost V 6 bases and J 4 bases, with 6 bases left between them. The DNA for the CDR3 is TGTGCCAGCAGGACTTTCACTGAAGCTTTCTTT. This gives the protein CASRTFTEAFF.

The chain uses TRBV28 and TRBJ2-2; D is unresolved. Deletions cut 5 bases from V and 4 bases from J, with 23 bases between. Germline assignment: CDR1 MDHEN and CDR2 SYDVKM. The CDR3 is made up of 18 amino acids. The CDR3 nucleotides read TGTGCCAGCAGTCCGACTCTGGGTAGCCTAAAGCGCACCGGGGAGCTGTTTTTT. Protein sequence: CASSPTLGSLKRTGELFF.

This chain links TRBV18 with TRBJ2-7; D uncertain. Germline V CDR1 and CDR2: KGHSH, LQKENI. Trimming took off 1 base at V and 2 bases at J, with 9 bases between the two ends. CDR3 length equals 14 residues. CDR3 bases: TGTGCCAGCTCACCACTAGACGGAGCCTACGAGCAGTACTTC. Its protein product is CASSPLDGAYEQYF.

This sequence joins TRBV6-1 and TRBJ1-5; weak D call: TRBD1 (5 bases). Germline lookup yields CDR1 MNHNS and CDR2 SASEGT. The CDR3 totals 15 residues. V was clipped by 3 bases and J by 0 bases, with 9 bases between them. CDR3 amino acids: CASSDQGRSNQPQHF. DNA of the CDR3: TGTGCCAGCAGTGACCAGGGTCGTAGCAATCAGCCCCAGCATTTT.

The chain employs TRBV10-2 and TRBJ2-7; D may correspond to TRBD1 or TRBD2 (7 bases each). Germline CDR1 WSHSY, CDR2 SAAADI. V gave up 6 bases and J gave up 3 bases, with 18 bases separating them. The CDR3 runs to 15 residues. DNA for the CDR3: TGCGCCAGCAGAGGCGACAGGGAGGGACGCTACGAGCAGTACTTC. Its translation: CASRGDREGRYEQYF.

The chain has TRBV2 and TRBJ1-6, with TRBD1 as a possible D gene (5 bases). The germline gives CDR1 SNHLY, CDR2 FYNNEI. There are 15 residues in the CDR3. V was shortened by 7 bases and J by 6 bases, with 16 bases between the two germline ends. The CDR3 coding sequence is TGTGCCAGCAAGACCGGGACCTTAACTAATTCACCCCTCCACTTT. Its translation: CASKTGTLTNSPLHF.

The gene calls are TRBV29-1 and TRBJ1-1; no clear D. Germline-derived CDR1 and CDR2 are SQVTM and ANQGSEA. This CDR3 is 13 amino acids long. V lost 7 bases and J lost 0, with 12 bases in between. The CDR3 nucleotides read TGCAGCGCCGAACAGTTCATGAACACTGAAGCTTTCTTT. Amino acid sequence: CSAEQFMNTEAFF.

The V gene is TRBV6-6, the J gene TRBJ1-2; maybe TRBD1 (5 bases). CDR1 and CDR2 from the germline V gene are MNHNY and SVGAGI (reference sequence). The CDR3 sequence is 13 residues long. Between the trimmed V and J ends, which lost 7 bases and 2 bases, there was a span of 11 bases. CDR3 sequence reads: CASNLQVNYGYTF. In DNA, the CDR3 is TGTGCCAGCAACCTACAGGTCAACTATGGCTACACCTTC.

The chain is built from TRBV24-1 and TRBJ1-1, with a weak D call TRBD1 (6 bases). The CDR3 sequence is 15 residues long. CDR1 is KGHDR and CDR2 is SFDVKD in the germline V gene. The V end lost 4 bases, the J end lost 3 bases, and 14 bases lay between the germline ends. CDR3 in amino acids: CATSETTGGDTEAFF. The DNA for the CDR3 is TGTGCCACCAGTGAAACGACAGGAGGGGACACTGAAGCTTTCTTT.

The CDR3 coding sequence is TGCGCCAGCAGCTTAGCCGGGACAGCGACGTACGAGCAGTACTTC. This sequence encodes CASSLAGTATYEQYF. This rearrangement joins TRBV5-1 to TRBJ2-7; TRBD1 matches at 7 bases. V lost 2 bases and J lost 4; bases outside the gene matches: 9. The germline gives CDR1 SGHRS, CDR2 YFSETQ. The CDR3 is made up of 15 amino acids.